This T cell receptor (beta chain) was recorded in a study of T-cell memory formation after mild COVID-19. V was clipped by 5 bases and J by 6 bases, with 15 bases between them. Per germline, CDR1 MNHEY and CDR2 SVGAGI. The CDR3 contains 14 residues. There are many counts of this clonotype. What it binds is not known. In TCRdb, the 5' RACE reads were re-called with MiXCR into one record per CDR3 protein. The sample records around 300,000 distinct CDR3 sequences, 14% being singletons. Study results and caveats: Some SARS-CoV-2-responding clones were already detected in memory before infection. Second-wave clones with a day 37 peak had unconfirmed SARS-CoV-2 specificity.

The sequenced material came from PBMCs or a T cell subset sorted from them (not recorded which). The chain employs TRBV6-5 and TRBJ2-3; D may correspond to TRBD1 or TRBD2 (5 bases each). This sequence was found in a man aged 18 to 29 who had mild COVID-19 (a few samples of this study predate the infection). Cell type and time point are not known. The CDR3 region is CASSTGQSPDTQYF. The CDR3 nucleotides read TGTGCCAGCAGTACGGGGCAGTCTCCGGATACGCAGTATTTT.